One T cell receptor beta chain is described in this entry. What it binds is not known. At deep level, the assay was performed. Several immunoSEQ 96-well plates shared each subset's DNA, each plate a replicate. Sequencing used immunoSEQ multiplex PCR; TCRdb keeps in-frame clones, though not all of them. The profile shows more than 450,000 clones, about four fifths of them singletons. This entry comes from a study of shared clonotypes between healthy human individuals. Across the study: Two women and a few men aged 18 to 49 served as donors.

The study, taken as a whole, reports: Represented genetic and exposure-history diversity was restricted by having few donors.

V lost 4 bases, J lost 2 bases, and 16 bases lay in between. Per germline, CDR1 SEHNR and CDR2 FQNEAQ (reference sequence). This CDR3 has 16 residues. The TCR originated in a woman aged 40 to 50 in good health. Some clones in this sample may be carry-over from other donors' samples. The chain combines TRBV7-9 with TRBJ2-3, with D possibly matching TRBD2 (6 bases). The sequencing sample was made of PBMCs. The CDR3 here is CASSSLRDSPTDTQYF. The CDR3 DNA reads TGTGCCAGCAGCTCACTCCGGGACTCGCCCACAGATACGCAGTATTTT.